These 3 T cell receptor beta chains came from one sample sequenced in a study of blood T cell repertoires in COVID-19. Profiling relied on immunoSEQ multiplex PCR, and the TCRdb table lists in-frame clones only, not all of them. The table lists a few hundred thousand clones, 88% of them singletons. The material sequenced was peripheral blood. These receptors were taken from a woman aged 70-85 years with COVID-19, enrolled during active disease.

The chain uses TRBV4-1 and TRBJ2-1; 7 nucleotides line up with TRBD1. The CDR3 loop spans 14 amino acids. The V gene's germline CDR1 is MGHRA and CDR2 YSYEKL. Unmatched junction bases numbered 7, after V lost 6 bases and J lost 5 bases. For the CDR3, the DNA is TGCGCCAGCAGAACGACAGGGAGAAACAATGAGCAGTTCTTC. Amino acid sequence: CASRTTGRNNEQFF.

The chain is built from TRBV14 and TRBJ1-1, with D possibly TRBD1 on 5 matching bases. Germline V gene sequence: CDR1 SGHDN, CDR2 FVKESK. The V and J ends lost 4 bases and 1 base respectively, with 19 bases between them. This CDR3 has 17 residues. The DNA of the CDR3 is TGTGCCAGCAGCCTCAGGGACTTAAGGGCTCAGAACACTGAAGCTTTCTTT. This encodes CASSLRDLRAQNTEAFF.

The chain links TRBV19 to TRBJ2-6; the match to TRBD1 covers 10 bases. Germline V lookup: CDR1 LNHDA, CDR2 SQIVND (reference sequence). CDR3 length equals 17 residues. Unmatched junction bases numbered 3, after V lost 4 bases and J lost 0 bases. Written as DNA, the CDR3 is TGTGCCAGTAGTACGGACAGGGGGAACTCTGGGGCCAACGTCCTGACTTTC. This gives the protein CASSTDRGNSGANVLTF.